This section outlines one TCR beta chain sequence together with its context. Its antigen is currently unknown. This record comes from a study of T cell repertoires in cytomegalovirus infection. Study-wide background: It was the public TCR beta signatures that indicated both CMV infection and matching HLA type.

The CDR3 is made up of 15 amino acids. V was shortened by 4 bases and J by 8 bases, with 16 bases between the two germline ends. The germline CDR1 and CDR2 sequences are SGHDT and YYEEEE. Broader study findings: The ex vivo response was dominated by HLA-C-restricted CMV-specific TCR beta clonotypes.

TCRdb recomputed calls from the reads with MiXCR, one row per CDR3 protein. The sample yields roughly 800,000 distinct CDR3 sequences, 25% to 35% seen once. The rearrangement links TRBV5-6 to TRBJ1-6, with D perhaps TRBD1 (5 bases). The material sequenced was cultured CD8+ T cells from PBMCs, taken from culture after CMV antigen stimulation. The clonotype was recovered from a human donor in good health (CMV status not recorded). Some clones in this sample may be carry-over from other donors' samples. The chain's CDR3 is CASSLGLGGHSPLHF. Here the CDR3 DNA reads TGTGCCAGCAGCCTGGGACTGGGAGGTCATTCACCCCTCCACTTT.